This T cell receptor beta chain was retrieved from a study of cytomegalovirus exposure and HLA in healthy donors. Whole-study context: In an early release, HLA-typed donors contributed tens of millions of unique TCR sequences. Study-level results: Later, an analysis found that common viral pathogens appeared to be linked with several of the most significant clusters. TCR beta sequences reportedly predicted most subjects' HLA-A and HLA-B alleles accurately.

The PCR was carried out with 60 Vbeta primers and 13 Jbeta primers. TCRdb keeps only in-frame clones here, not all; method: immunoSEQ multiplex PCR. The profile shows roughly 200,000 clones, roughly 85% of them singletons. This clone was observed a single time. Its antigen is still unknown. This CDR3 is built from 18 residues. V lost 0 bases, J lost 1 base, and 8 bases stayed unmatched. From germline, CDR1 is SGDLS and CDR2 YYNGEE. Specimen: PBMCs. This sequence joins TRBV9 and TRBJ1-4, with TRBD1 matching over 8 bases. The receptor's source is a woman in her thirties or forties in good health and CMV-seronegative. The CDR3 spells CASSVAADRVRTNEKLFF. The DNA of the CDR3 is TGTGCCAGCAGCGTAGCTGCGGACAGGGTTAGAACTAATGAAAAACTGTTTTTT.